This note documents a single TCR beta chain sequence. Its antigen is not identified. This entry is derived from a study of cytomegalovirus exposure and HLA in healthy donors. Study-level findings and limits: Previously analyzed data showed that most TCR beta V segments were productive at a frequency of about 87% or about 30%.

The PCR had 60 Vbeta and 13 Jbeta primers. As originally analysed: In a later analysis, of some 80 million unique beta chains, about 11 million appeared in at least two donors. Assay: immunoSEQ multiplex PCR; the TCRdb copy retains only in-frame clones and omits some. V, J and clone size derive from that table, while D and trimming were established from the DNA sequence. The sample includes approximately 130,000 clones, about 80% of them seen just once. Sequencing was performed on PBMCs. The sequence was collected from a woman aged 40-49 years in good health and CMV-seronegative.

CDR3 bases: TGTGCCAGCAGCTTAGGCCAGGGGTACTACCTCGAGCAGTACTTC. Its protein is CASSLGQGYYLEQYF. The chain joins TRBV7-2 to TRBJ2-7; maybe TRBD1 (6 bases). Trimming left V 1 base short and J 6 bases short, with 16 bases between. The length of the CDR3 is 15 residues. Germline CDR1 SGHTA, CDR2 FQGNSA.